This entry lists 18 T cell receptor beta chains sequenced from one sample in a study of cytomegalovirus exposure and HLA in healthy donors. The PCR was carried out with 60 Vbeta primers and 13 Jbeta primers. Only in-frame clones appear in the TCRdb table, and some are missing; sequencing was by immunoSEQ multiplex PCR. The table shows approximately 33,000 clones, with 53% occurring only once. Input material: PBMCs. The receptors were gathered from a woman aged 40 to 50 in good health and CMV-seropositive.

This chain joins TRBV7-2 and TRBJ2-2, with 9 bases that match TRBD2. The CDR3 is 15 amino acids. The V gene end was trimmed by 5 bases and the J gene end by 7 bases; junction bases not matched to a gene: 8. CDR1 and CDR2 (germline): SGHTA, FQGNSA. As DNA, the CDR3 is TGTGCCAGCAGCCCCCTGGGACTAGCTGGCGGGGAGCTGTTTTTT. Its translation is CASSPLGLAGGELFF. The full variable domain, its missing parts supplied by reference TRBV7-2 and TRBJ2-2, is GAGVSQSPSNKVTEKGKDVELRCDPISGHTALYWYRQSLGQGLEFLIYFQGNSAPDKSGLPSDRFSAERTGGSVSTLTIQRTQQEDSAVYLCASSPLGLAGGELFFGEGSRLTVL.

The J gene is TRBJ1-2, the V gene TRBV7-2, with TRBD1 matching 10 bases. CDR3 length equals 16 residues. The germline gives CDR1 SGHTA, CDR2 FQGNSA. Unmatched junction bases numbered 8, after V lost 5 bases and J lost 2 bases. This CDR3 reads CASSPKMGQGNYGYTF. The CDR3 bases are TGTGCCAGCAGCCCGAAGATGGGACAGGGGAACTATGGCTACACCTTC.

A few counts support this clone. The chain links TRBV5-4 to TRBJ1-5; D ambiguous. Germline assignment: CDR1 SGHNT and CDR2 YYREEE (reference sequence). This CDR3 comprises 12 residues. Trimming took 2 bases from V and 7 from J, leaving 7 bases between them. CDR3 loop: CASSFERQPQHF. The CDR3 DNA reads as TGTGCCAGCAGCTTCGAGCGGCAGCCCCAGCATTTT.

This clone was detected only a few times. The chain recombines TRBV7-8 with TRBJ1-1; 10 nucleotides agree with TRBD1. Per the germline V gene, CDR1 is SGHVS and CDR2 is FQNEAQ. The CDR3 runs 14 residues. V dropped 5 bases and J dropped 6; count of bases not matched to a gene: 6. For the CDR3, the DNA is TGTGCCAGCAGCGGACGACAGGGGGCGGCTGAAGCTTTCTTT. Amino acids: CASSGRQGAAEAFF.

This CDR3 reads CASSHTRTGPYGYTF. In DNA form, the CDR3 reads TGTGCCAGCAGCCACACTAGGACAGGGCCCTATGGCTACACCTTC. The chain is built from TRBV21-1 and TRBJ1-2; the D call in the table, TRBD1, was not verified against the DNA. TRBV21-1 represents a pseudogene. The CDR3 is 15 residues long.

This clone has only one observation. The chain joins TRBV18 to TRBJ1-2; D gene unclear. This CDR3 contains 12 residues. Germline V lookup: CDR1 KGHSH, CDR2 LQKENI. V was cut by 3 bases and J by 6 bases, with 8 bases left in between. CDR3 in DNA: TGTGCCAGCTCACCGGGAGGAGATGGCTACACCTTC. Translation gives CASSPGGDGYTF. The whole variable domain, filled in from reference TRBV18 and TRBJ1-2, reads NAGVMQNPRHLVRRRGQEARLRCSPMKGHSHVYWYRQLPEEGLKFMVYLQKENIIDESGMPKERFSAEFPKEGPSILRIQQVVRGDSAAYFCASSPGGDGYTFGSGTRLTVV.

This chain connects TRBV2 to TRBJ1-3; tentatively, D is TRBD1 (6 bases). The CDR3 is 14 amino acids. Germline V gene lookup returns CDR1 SNHLY and CDR2 FYNNEI. V was trimmed by 10 bases and J by 1 base, leaving 14 bases between them. The CDR3, as DNA: TGTGCCACCGACTCGCAGGGGTCTGGAAACACCATATATTTT. It is translated as CATDSQGSGNTIYF.

J is TRBJ2-7 and V is TRBV29-1; 11 positions match TRBD1. Germline CDR1 SQVTM, CDR2 ANQGSEA. V lost 3 bases, J lost 3 bases, and 7 bases stayed unmatched. CDR3 size: 15 residues. CDR3 residues: CSVDPGQGGDYEQYF. CDR3 coding DNA: TGCAGCGTTGACCCGGGACAGGGGGGGGACTACGAGCAGTACTTC.

This chain joins TRBV30 and TRBJ1-6; the D is unclear. The V end lost 8 bases, the J end lost 10 bases, and 15 bases lay between the germline ends. The CDR3 sequence is 12 residues long. Per germline, CDR1 GTSNPN and CDR2 SVGIG (reference sequence). Here the CDR3 reads CARGNSGSPLHF. CDR3 bases: TGTGCCCGCGGAAACTCCGGATCACCCCTCCACTTT.

This clone was observed a handful of times. This chain connects TRBV18 to TRBJ2-6; the D is unclear. The CDR3 consists of 15 residues. V gave up 5 bases and J gave up 0 bases, with 8 bases separating them. The V gene's germline CDR1 is KGHSH and CDR2 LQKENI. The CDR3 loop is CASSITFSGANVLTF. CDR3 coding DNA: TGTGCCAGCTCAATTACTTTCTCTGGGGCCAACGTCCTGACTTTC.

This chain joins TRBV6-5 and TRBJ1-3; D ambiguous. Germline CDR1 is MNHEY and CDR2 is SVGAGI. With 6 bases removed from V and 2 bases from J, the gap between germline ends came to 5 bases. The CDR3 extends over 12 amino acids. CDR3 in amino acids: CASRTTGNTIYF. DNA for the CDR3: TGTGCCAGCAGGACAACTGGAAACACCATATATTTT.

The J gene is TRBJ1-1, the V gene TRBV9, with D possibly TRBD1 on 6 matching bases. CDR3 length equals 14 residues. CDR1 SGDLS and CDR2 YYNGEE come from the germline V gene. Trimming took off 2 bases at V and 0 bases at J, with 8 bases between the two ends. The CDR3 here is CASSVSGVNTEAFF. The CDR3 bases are TGTGCCAGCAGCGTCTCAGGGGTGAACACTGAAGCTTTCTTT. Filled out from reference TRBV9 and TRBJ1-1, the complete variable domain reads DSGVTQTPKHLITATGQRVTLRCSPRSGDLSVYWYQQSLDQGLQFLIQYYNGEERAKGNILERFSAQQFPDLHSELNLSSLELGDSALYFCASSVSGVNTEAFFGQGTRLTVV.

CDR3 sequence: CASSESSGTDTQYF. The DNA of the CDR3 is TGTGCCAGCAGCGAGAGTAGCGGCACAGATACGCAGTATTTT. The chain couples TRBV9 to TRBJ2-3, with TRBD2 as a possible D gene (5 bases). Germline lookup yields CDR1 SGDLS and CDR2 YYNGEE. The CDR3 loop spans 14 amino acids. Between the trimmed V and J ends, which lost 3 bases and 1 base, there was a span of 9 bases.

This clone showed up just once. V usage is TRBV4-3 and J usage is TRBJ2-1, with D perhaps TRBD2 (5 bases). There are 16 residues in the CDR3. Trimming left V 0 bases short and J 8 bases short, with 17 bases between. The germline CDR1 and CDR2 sequences are LGHNA and YSLEER. The CDR3 here is CASSQERLKWGDEQFF. CDR3 in DNA: TGCGCCAGCAGCCAAGAAAGACTAAAGTGGGGAGATGAGCAGTTCTTC.

The rearrangement joins TRBV29-1 to TRBJ2-3; D ambiguous. Trimming removed 3 bases at V and 1 base at J, with 8 bases between. Germline CDR1 SQVTM, CDR2 ANQGSEA. CDR3 length: 13 residues. This chain's CDR3 is CSVDEGGTDTQYF. The DNA for the CDR3 is TGCAGCGTTGATGAAGGAGGCACAGATACGCAGTATTTT.

This clone was found a few times. The gene calls are TRBV19 and TRBJ1-1; TRBD1 might be the D (5 bases). The CDR3 is 13 residues long. The V gene lost 6 bases and the J gene lost 1 base, with 9 bases spanning the gap. CDR1 LNHDA and CDR2 SQIVND come from the germline V gene (reference sequence). CDR3 DNA sequence: TGTGCCAGTAGGGCGGGACGGAACACTGAAGCTTTCTTT. It translates to CASRAGRNTEAFF.

The chain couples TRBV5-8 to TRBJ2-7; 8 bases match TRBD1. The CDR3 runs 15 residues. Germline V gene sequence: CDR1 SGHTS, CDR2 YDEGEE. The J segment lost 1 base and the V segment lost 4 bases, leaving 7 bases of the junction unmatched. CDR3 coding DNA: TGTGCCAGCAGCATTCGGACAGGGTCTTCCTACGAGCAGTACTTC. Protein product: CASSIRTGSSYEQYF. Complete variable domain (other parts from reference TRBV5-8 and TRBJ2-7): EAGVTQSPTHLIKTRGQQATLRCSPISGHTSVYWYQQALGLGLQFLLWYDEGEERNRGNFPPRFSGRQFPNYSSELNVNALELEDSALYLCASSIRTGSSYEQYFGPGTRLTVT.

This sequence joins TRBV5-4 and TRBJ2-5; TRBD1 matches 8 bases. CDR3 length equals 13 residues. Germline V CDR1 and CDR2: SGHNT, YYREEE (reference sequence). The V gene end was trimmed by 3 bases and the J gene end by 8 bases; junction bases not matched to a gene: 6. In DNA form, the CDR3 reads TGTGCCAGCAGCTGGGAGACAGGGGTCACCCAGTACTTC. This sequence encodes CASSWETGVTQYF.